What follows are 16 T cell receptor beta chains derived from one specimen sequenced in a study of blood T cell repertoires in COVID-19. Sequenced by immunoSEQ multiplex PCR; TCRdb stores in-frame clones only, minus some. The repertoire has a few hundred thousand clones, 88% of them found once; the top ten carry roughly 9.1%. Material for sequencing was peripheral blood. Receptors were obtained from a man aged 18 to 30 with active or convalescent COVID-19.

As regards this clone: The junction shows a germline mismatch at one end, possibly a read error. V and J are TRBV4-3 and TRBJ2-3; TRBD2 matches at 13 bases. This CDR3 is built from 21 residues. CDR1 and CDR2 (germline): LGHNA, YSLEER. The CDR3 DNA reads as TGCGCCAGCAGCCACCCTCCGAACGGGACTAGCGGGGCTACGAGACCAGACACGCAGTATTTT. Protein product: CASSHPPNGTSGATRPDTQYF.

V and J are TRBV18 and TRBJ2-7, with 10 nucleotides matching TRBD1. In germline, CDR1 is KGHSH, CDR2 LQKENI. The CDR3 is made up of 15 amino acids. V lost 1 base and J lost 12; bases outside the gene matches: 12. The CDR3 DNA is TGTGCCAGCTCACCACTCGGGACAGGGGACGTTAGACGGTACTTC. This encodes CASSPLGTGDVRRYF.

The chain is built from TRBV30 and TRBJ1-1, with 8 nucleotides matching TRBD1. The CDR3 contains 17 residues. V shed 2 bases, J shed 3 bases, and the junction held 14 bases outside the gene matches. The V gene's germline CDR1 is GTSNPN and CDR2 SVGIG (reference sequence). The CDR3 bases are TGTGCCTGGAGTATGGGACAGGAAGCTTCTTCGGACACTGAAGCTTTCTTT. The encoded protein is CAWSMGQEASSDTEAFF.

This chain links TRBV12-5 with TRBJ2-1, with a weak D call TRBD1 (5 bases). The germline V gene has CDR1 LGHNT and CDR2 FRNRAP. V lost 6 bases to trimming and J lost 0 bases, with 12 bases between them. The CDR3 consists of 15 residues. The CDR3 region is CASGVQASSYNEQFF. Written as DNA, the CDR3 is TGTGCTAGTGGGGTACAGGCGAGCTCCTACAATGAGCAGTTCTTC.

The chain couples TRBV4-1 to TRBJ1-4; 7 bases are shared with TRBD1. V gave up 6 bases and J gave up 4 bases; unmatched junction bases: 8. In germline, CDR1 is MGHRA, CDR2 YSYEKL. This CDR3 contains 15 residues. CDR3 nucleotides: TGCGCCAGCAGACACACAGGGGTGGGTAATGAAAAACTGTTTTTT. This sequence encodes CASRHTGVGNEKLFF.

The rearrangement links TRBV4-1 to TRBJ1-3; D unresolved. V was clipped by 2 bases and J by 4 bases, with 3 bases between them. Per germline, CDR1 MGHRA and CDR2 YSYEKL. The CDR3 runs to 12 residues. The CDR3 here is CASSQLGNTIYF. The DNA for the CDR3 is TGCGCCAGCAGCCAACTGGGAAACACCATATATTTT.

The chain couples TRBV4-1 to TRBJ1-5, with D hard to call. The CDR3 extends over 15 amino acids. CDR1 and CDR2 (germline): MGHRA, YSYEKL. The V end was cut by 0 bases, the J end by 5 bases, with 11 bases between. CDR3 nucleotide sequence: TGCGCCAGCAGCCAAGAACAGCGGATTTATCAGCCCCAGCATTTT. Amino acid sequence: CASSQEQRIYQPQHF.

This chain connects TRBV7-8 to TRBJ1-2, with TRBD1 matching 7 bases. J lost 0 bases, V lost 5 bases, and 6 bases had no gene match. Germline V lookup: CDR1 SGHVS, CDR2 FQNEAQ. The CDR3 length is 15 residues. The chain's CDR3 is CASSEDRASNYGYTF. The CDR3 bases are TGTGCCAGCAGCGAAGACAGGGCCTCTAACTATGGCTACACCTTC.

Written as DNA, the CDR3 is TGTGCCAGCAGCACCGGGACTAGTGGGGAGCAGTACTTC. Translated: CASSTGTSGEQYF. The gene calls are TRBV12-3 or TRBV12-4 and TRBJ2-7; TRBD2 agrees at 8 bases. The CDR3 length is 13 residues. V was pared by 6 bases and J by 7 bases, with 8 bases of the junction left unmatched.

The V call is TRBV27, the J call TRBJ2-1, with 10 bases aligning to TRBD2. From germline, CDR1 is MNHEY and CDR2 SMNVEV (reference sequence). The trim removed 3 bases at V and 4 bases at J, leaving 6 bases unmatched. The CDR3 has 16 residues. The CDR3 loop reads CASSLSSGGAYNEQFF. The CDR3 nucleotides read TGTGCCAGCAGTTTGTCCAGCGGGGGGGCTTACAATGAGCAGTTCTTC.

This chain links TRBV10-3 with TRBJ2-3, with TRBD2 matching over 8 bases. Germline V gene sequence: CDR1 ENHRY, CDR2 SYGVKD. Trimming removed 5 bases from V and 3 bases from J; junction bases left unmatched: 7. This CDR3 has 15 amino acids. CDR3 sequence: CAISKAGVATDTQYF. The CDR3 nucleotides read TGTGCCATCAGTAAAGCGGGGGTAGCGACAGATACGCAGTATTTT.

The V and J genes are TRBV5-1 and TRBJ2-2; 14 bases are a match to TRBD2. Germline-derived CDR1 and CDR2 are SGHRS and YFSETQ. Trimming removed 5 bases from V and 0 bases from J; junction bases left unmatched: 6. This CDR3 has 18 amino acids. The CDR3 loop reads CASSYGLAGGPNTGELFF. The CDR3 DNA sequence: TGCGCCAGCAGTTACGGACTAGCGGGGGGCCCGAACACCGGGGAGCTGTTTTTT.

The chain uses TRBV9 and TRBJ1-3; D not certain. Germline V gene sequence: CDR1 SGDLS, CDR2 YYNGEE. The CDR3 totals 14 residues. V lost 3 bases and J 0 bases, leaving 7 bases between the germline ends. DNA of the CDR3: TGTGCCAGCAGCGCTCCCCGCTCTGGAAACACCATATATTTT. Translating gives CASSAPRSGNTIYF.

The genes are TRBV29-1 and TRBJ2-3, with 10 bases lining up with TRBD2. Germline trimming cut 2 bases from V and 5 bases from J; bases unmatched to any gene: 10. This CDR3 is built from 16 residues. Germline values: CDR1 SQVTM, CDR2 ANQGSEA. The CDR3 bases are TGCAGCGTTGAATGGCTAGCGGGGGCGTGGCAAGATACGCAGTATTTT. Its protein product is CSVEWLAGAWQDTQYF.

The gene calls are TRBV12-3 or TRBV12-4 and TRBJ2-2; D unclear. The ends were cut back, 5 bases at V and 6 bases at J, with 10 bases in the middle. There are 13 residues in the CDR3. The CDR3 is CASSPSLAGELFF. CDR3 DNA sequence: TGTGCCAGCAGTCCCTCTCTCGCCGGGGAGCTGTTTTTT.

J is TRBJ1-3 and V is TRBV10-3, with D possibly being TRBD1 (5 bases). Trimming took off 10 bases at V and 3 bases at J, with 13 bases between the two ends. Germline V gene sequence: CDR1 ENHRY, CDR2 SYGVKD. This CDR3 is 13 amino acids long. The CDR3 coding sequence is TGTGCCAGTTGGGGCAGGGATGGAAACACCATATATTTT. Translation gives CASWGRDGNTIYF.